A selection of T cell receptor beta chains follows, all from one sample in a study of radiation and T cells in renal cell carcinoma. Some clones are missing from TCRdb's copy, which holds only in-frame ones; the method was immunoSEQ multiplex PCR. The table shows 150,000 or so clones, with roughly nine tenths occurring only once. The sample was blood, taken from a patient whose treatment included radiotherapy and nephrectomy. Receptor source: a woman aged 65 to 85 with renal cell carcinoma. Each CDR3 is given with its conserved first and last residue. Each record gives: J gene, clone size, D gene, V gene, CDR3 length, CDR3 DNA, CDR3 protein. The D gene is left open where the match is weak. A row's size may be missing; if present it is once, few, many or a size class.

j_call: TRBJ2-5
clone_size: few
d_call: NA
v_call: TRBV7-6
cdr3_length: 15
cdr3_nt: TGTGCCAGCAGCTTAGATCAGGGGACCCAAGAGACCCAGTACTTC
cdr3_aa: CASSLDQGTQETQYF

j_call: TRBJ1-4
clone_size: few
d_call: NA
v_call: TRBV9
cdr3_length: 15
cdr3_nt: TGTGCCAGCAGCGTAGGACCCGGGGGGCAGGAAAAACTGTTTTTT
cdr3_aa: CASSVGPGGQEKLFF

j_call: TRBJ2-5
clone_size: NA
d_call: TRBD2
v_call: TRBV7-9
cdr3_length: 15
cdr3_nt: TGTGCCAGCAGCTACGGCGGGGGGGCCCGGGAGACCCAGTACTTC
cdr3_aa: CASSYGGGARETQYF

j_call: TRBJ2-3
clone_size: NA
d_call: NA
v_call: TRBV6-4
cdr3_length: 15
cdr3_nt: TGTGCCAGCTCCCCCCTGGGGCAGGAGGCAGATACGCAGTATTTT
cdr3_aa: CASSPLGQEADTQYF

j_call: TRBJ1-2
clone_size: NA
d_call: NA
v_call: TRBV25-1
cdr3_length: 18
cdr3_nt: TGTGCCAGCAGTGAACTTAGAGAGACTCCTCAAGTCGACTATGGCTACACCTTC
cdr3_aa: CASSELRETPQVDYGYTF

j_call: TRBJ1-5
clone_size: once
d_call: NA
v_call: TRBV7-2
cdr3_length: 14
cdr3_nt: TGTGCCAGCAGCTTCGAGACAAACCTTCAGCCCCAGCATTTT
cdr3_aa: CASSFETNLQPQHF

j_call: TRBJ1-5
clone_size: few
d_call: TRBD1
v_call: TRBV4-1
cdr3_length: 14
cdr3_nt: TGCGCCAGCAGCCAGGGGACAGGGGCCCAGCCCCAGCATTTT
cdr3_aa: CASSQGTGAQPQHF

j_call: TRBJ1-5
clone_size: NA
d_call: TRBD1
v_call: TRBV14
cdr3_length: 16
cdr3_nt: TGTGCCAGCAGCCCCGGGGGGAGAGGGGGCCATCAGCCCCAGCATTTT
cdr3_aa: CASSPGGRGGHQPQHF

j_call: TRBJ2-3
clone_size: NA
d_call: NA
v_call: TRBV19
cdr3_length: 12
cdr3_nt: TGTGCCAGTAGTATTAGACCAGATACGCAGTATTTT
cdr3_aa: CASSIRPDTQYF

j_call: TRBJ1-1
clone_size: NA
d_call: NA
v_call: TRBV28
cdr3_length: 14
cdr3_nt: TGTGCCAGCAGTCCCTGGGTGATGAACACTGAAGCTTTCTTT
cdr3_aa: CASSPWVMNTEAFF

j_call: TRBJ1-1
clone_size: NA
d_call: NA
v_call: TRBV14
cdr3_length: 14
cdr3_nt: TGTGCCAGCAGCCAAGCGAGGGCAAGCACTGAAGCTTTCTTT
cdr3_aa: CASSQARASTEAFF